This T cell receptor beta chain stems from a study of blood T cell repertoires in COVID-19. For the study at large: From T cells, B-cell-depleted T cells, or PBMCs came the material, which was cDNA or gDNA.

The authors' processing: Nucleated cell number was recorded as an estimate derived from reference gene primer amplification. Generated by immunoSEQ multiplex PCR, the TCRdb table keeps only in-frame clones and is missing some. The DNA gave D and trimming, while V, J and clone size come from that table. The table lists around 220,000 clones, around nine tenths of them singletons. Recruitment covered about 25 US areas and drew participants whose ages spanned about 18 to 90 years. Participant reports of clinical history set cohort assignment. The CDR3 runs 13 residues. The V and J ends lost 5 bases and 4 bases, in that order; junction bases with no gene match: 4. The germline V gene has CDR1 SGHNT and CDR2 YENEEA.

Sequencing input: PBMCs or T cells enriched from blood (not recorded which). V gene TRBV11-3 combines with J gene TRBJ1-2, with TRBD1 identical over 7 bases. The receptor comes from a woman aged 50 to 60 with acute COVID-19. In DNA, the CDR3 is TGTGCCAGCAGCGAAGGACAGGCCTATGGCTACACCTTC. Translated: CASSEGQAYGYTF.